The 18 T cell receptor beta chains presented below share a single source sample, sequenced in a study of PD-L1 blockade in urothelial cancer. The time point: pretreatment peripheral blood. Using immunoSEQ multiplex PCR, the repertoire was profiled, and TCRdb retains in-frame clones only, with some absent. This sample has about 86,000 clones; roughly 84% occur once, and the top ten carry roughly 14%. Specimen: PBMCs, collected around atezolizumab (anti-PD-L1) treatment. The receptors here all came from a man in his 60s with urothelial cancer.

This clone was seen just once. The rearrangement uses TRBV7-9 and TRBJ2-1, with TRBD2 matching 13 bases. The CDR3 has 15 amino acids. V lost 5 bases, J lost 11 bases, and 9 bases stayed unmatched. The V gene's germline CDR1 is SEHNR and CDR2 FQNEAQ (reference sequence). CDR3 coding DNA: TGTGCCAGCAGCGGGGGACTAGCGGGGCCTAAGAAGCAGTTCTTC. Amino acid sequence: CASSGGLAGPKKQFF.

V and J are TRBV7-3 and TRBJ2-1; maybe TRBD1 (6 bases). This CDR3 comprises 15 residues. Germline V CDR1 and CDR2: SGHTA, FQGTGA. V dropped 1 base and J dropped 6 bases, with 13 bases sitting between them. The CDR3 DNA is TGTGCCAGCAGCTTAATTGGGGGCTTGGGCAATGAGCAGTTCTTC. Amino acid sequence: CASSLIGGLGNEQFF. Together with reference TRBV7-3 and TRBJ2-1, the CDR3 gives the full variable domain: GAGVSQTPSNKVTEKGKYVELRCDPISGHTALYWYRQSLGQGPEFLIYFQGTGAADDSGLPNDRFFAVRPEGSVSTLKIQRTERGDSAVYLCASSLIGGLGNEQFFGPGTRLTVL.

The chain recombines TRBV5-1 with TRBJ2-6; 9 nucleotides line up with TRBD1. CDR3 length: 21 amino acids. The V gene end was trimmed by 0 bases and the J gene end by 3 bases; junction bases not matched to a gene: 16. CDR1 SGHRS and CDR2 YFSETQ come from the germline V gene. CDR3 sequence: CASSLDPGQGDWLSGANVLTF. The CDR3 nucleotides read TGCGCCAGCAGCTTGGACCCGGGACAGGGTGATTGGCTGAGTGGGGCCAACGTCCTGACTTTC. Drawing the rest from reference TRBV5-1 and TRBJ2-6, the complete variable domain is KAGVTQTPRYLIKTRGQQVTLSCSPISGHRSVSWYQQTPGQGLQFLFEYFSETQRNKGNFPGRFSGRQFSNSRSEMNVSTLELGDSALYLCASSLDPGQGDWLSGANVLTFGAGSRLTVL.

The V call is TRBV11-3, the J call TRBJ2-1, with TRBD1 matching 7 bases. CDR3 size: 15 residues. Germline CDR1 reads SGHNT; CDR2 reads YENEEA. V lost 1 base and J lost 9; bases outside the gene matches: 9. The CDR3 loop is CASSLGGQASSEQFF. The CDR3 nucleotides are TGTGCCAGCAGCTTAGGCGGACAGGCGTCTTCTGAGCAGTTCTTC.

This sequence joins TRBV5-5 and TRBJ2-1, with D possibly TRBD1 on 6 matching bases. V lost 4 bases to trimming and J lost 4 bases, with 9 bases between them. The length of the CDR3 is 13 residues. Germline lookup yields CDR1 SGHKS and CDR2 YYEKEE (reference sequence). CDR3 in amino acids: CASSQGQYNEQFF. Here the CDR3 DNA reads TGTGCCAGCAGCCAAGGACAGTACAATGAGCAGTTCTTC.

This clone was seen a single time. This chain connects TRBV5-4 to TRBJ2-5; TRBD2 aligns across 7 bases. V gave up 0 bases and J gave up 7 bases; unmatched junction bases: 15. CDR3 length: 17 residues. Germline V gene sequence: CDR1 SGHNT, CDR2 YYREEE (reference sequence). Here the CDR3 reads CASSLGGGRRAGGTQYF. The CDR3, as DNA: TGTGCCAGCAGCTTGGGCGGCGGGAGACGAGCGGGCGGGACCCAGTACTTC.

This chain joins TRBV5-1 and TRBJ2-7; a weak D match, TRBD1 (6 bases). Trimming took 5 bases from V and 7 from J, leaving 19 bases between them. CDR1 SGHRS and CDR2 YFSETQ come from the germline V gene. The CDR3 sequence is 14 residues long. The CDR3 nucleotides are TGCGCCAGCAGGGGCACTACAGGGCTCGTGGAGCAGTACTTC. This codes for CASRGTTGLVEQYF.

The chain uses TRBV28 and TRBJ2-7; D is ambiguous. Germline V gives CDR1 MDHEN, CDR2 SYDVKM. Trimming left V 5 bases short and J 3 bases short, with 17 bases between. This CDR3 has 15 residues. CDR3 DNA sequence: TGTGCCAGCAGTCCCGAGAAGCCGTCTGGCTACGAGCAGTACTTC. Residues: CASSPEKPSGYEQYF.

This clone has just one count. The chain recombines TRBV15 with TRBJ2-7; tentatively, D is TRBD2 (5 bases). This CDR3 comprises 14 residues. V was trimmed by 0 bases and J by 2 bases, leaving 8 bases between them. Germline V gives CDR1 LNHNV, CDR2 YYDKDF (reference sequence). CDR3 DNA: TGTGCCACCAGCAGAGATCGAGGGCCCTACGAGCAGTACTTC. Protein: CATSRDRGPYEQYF.

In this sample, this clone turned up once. The CDR3: CASSATGYQPQHF. The CDR3 DNA sequence: TGTGCCAGCAGTGCCACAGGGTATCAGCCCCAGCATTTT. The V call is TRBV27, the J call TRBJ1-5, with D possibly TRBD1 on 6 matching bases. The V and J ends lost 5 bases and 5 bases respectively, with 10 bases between them. Per germline, CDR1 MNHEY and CDR2 SMNVEV (reference sequence). The CDR3 is made up of 13 amino acids.

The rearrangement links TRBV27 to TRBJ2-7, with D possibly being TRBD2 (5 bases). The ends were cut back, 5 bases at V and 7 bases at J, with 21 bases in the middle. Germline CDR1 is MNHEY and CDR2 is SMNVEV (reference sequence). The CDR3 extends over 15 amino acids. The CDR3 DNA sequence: TGTGCCAGCAGTAGCTGGGGAAGGCATACGGGGGAGCAGTACTTC. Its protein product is CASSSWGRHTGEQYF.

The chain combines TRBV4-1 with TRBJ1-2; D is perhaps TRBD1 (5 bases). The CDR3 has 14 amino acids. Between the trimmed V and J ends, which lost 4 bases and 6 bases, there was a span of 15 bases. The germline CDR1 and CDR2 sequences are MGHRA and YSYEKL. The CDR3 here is CASSPDGREHGYTF. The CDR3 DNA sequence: TGCGCCAGCAGCCCCGACGGCAGGGAACATGGCTACACCTTC.

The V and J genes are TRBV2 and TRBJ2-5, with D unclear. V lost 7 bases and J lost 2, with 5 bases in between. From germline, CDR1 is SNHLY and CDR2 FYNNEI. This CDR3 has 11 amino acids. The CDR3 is CASNLQETQYF. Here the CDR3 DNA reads TGTGCCAGCAATCTTCAAGAGACCCAGTACTTC. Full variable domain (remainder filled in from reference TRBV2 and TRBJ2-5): EPEVTQTPSHQVTQMGQEVILRCVPISNHLYFYWYRQILGQKVEFLVSFYNNEISEKSEIFDDQFSVERPDGSNFTLKIRSTKLEDSAMYFCASNLQETQYFGPGTRLLVL.

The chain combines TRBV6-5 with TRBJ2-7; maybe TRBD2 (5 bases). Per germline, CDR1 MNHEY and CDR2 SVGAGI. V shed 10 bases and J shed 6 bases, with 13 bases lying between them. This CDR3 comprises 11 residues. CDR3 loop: CATSGWAEQYF. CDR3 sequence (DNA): TGTGCCACCTCGGGATGGGCCGAGCAGTACTTC.

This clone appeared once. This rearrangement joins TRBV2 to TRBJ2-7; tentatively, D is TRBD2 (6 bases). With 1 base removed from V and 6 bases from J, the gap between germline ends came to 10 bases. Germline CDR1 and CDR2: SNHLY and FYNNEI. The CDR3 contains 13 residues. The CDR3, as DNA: TGTGCCAGCAGTGAAGGGGGCGGGGTCGAGCAGTACTTC. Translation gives CASSEGGGVEQYF.

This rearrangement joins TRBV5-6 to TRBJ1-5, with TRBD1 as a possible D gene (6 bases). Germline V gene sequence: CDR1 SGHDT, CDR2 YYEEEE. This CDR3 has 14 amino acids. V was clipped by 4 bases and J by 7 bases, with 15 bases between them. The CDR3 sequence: CASSTMGAAQPQHF. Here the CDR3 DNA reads TGTGCCAGCAGCACCATGGGGGCAGCCCAGCCCCAGCATTTT.

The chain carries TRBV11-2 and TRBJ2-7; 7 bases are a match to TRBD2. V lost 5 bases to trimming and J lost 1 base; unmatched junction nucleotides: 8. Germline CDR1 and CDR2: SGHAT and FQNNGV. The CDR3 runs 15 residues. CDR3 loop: CASSLRGGSSYEQYF. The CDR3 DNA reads TGTGCCAGCAGCCTCCGGGGCGGGAGTTCCTACGAGCAGTACTTC.

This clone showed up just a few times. Here the CDR3 DNA reads TGTGCCATCATCCCGGGGGGCCGAACTGAAGCTTTCTTT. This translates into CAIIPGGRTEAFF. The rearrangement uses TRBV28 and TRBJ1-1; possible D gene TRBD1, 6 bases. Germline-derived CDR1 and CDR2 are MDHEN and SYDVKM. The CDR3 is made up of 13 amino acids. With 10 bases removed from V and 5 bases from J, the gap between germline ends came to 17 bases.